This T cell receptor beta chain emerged from a study of blood T cell repertoires in COVID-19. At the level of the study: Italy, Spain and the United States were the sources of the convalescent and acute COVID-19 samples.

CDR1 is SGHRS and CDR2 is YFSETQ in the germline V gene. V was clipped by 4 bases and J by 5 bases, with 22 bases between them. This CDR3 is 16 amino acids long. The study recruited people aged 18 to 89 years across roughly 25 US areas. In the source study's methods: It was from reference gene primer amplification that nucleated cell counts were estimated. Measured with immunoSEQ multiplex PCR; TCRdb has only the in-frame clones, and not every one. V, J and clone size derive from that table, while D and trimming were established from the DNA sequence. The sample lists around 300,000 clones; around 85% were seen once.

The receptor was isolated from a woman aged 45-59 years who had recovered from COVID-19. V usage is TRBV5-1 and J usage is TRBJ2-7, with a possible D match to TRBD1 (6 bases). The sequencing input was PBMCs or T cells enriched from blood (not recorded which). CDR3 loop: CASSRAAGTQNHEQYF. The CDR3 DNA sequence: TGCGCCAGCAGCCGGGCTGCCGGGACACAAAACCACGAGCAGTACTTC. The full variable domain, in which reference TRBV5-1 and TRBJ2-7 provide the parts outside the CDR3, is KAGVTQTPRYLIKTRGQQVTLSCSPISGHRSVSWYQQTPGQGLQFLFEYFSETQRNKGNFPGRFSGRQFSNSRSEMNVSTLELGDSALYLCASSRAAGTQNHEQYFGPGTRLTVT.